This entry describes one TCR beta chain. CDR3 length: 13 amino acids. Trimming stripped 0 bases from V and 4 bases from J, with 6 bases between. CDR1 MNHNS and CDR2 SASEGT come from the germline V gene. The sample is drawn from a study of control samples from healthy donors and cancer patients. Profiled with immunoSEQ multiplex PCR; TCRdb holds only in-frame clones, not every one. The sample lists around 120,000 clones; 93% were seen once. The chain couples TRBV6-1 to TRBJ1-2; possible D gene TRBD1, 5 bases. The TCR sequence derives from a man aged 25 to 40 in good health. The sequenced sample consisted of blood. The CDR3 is CASSEAGLYGYTF. DNA of the CDR3: TGTGCCAGCAGTGAAGCGGGACTCTATGGCTACACCTTC.